The rows below give T cell receptor beta chains drawn from one sample of a study of T-cell memory formation after mild COVID-19. TCRdb ran MiXCR on the 5' RACE reads and lists one entry per CDR3 protein. Altogether almost 550,000 distinct CDR3 sequences are present, roughly 22% being singletons, with the ten largest covering around 13%. Sample: PBMCs or a T cell subset sorted from them (not recorded which). All receptors come from an adult woman who had mild COVID-19 (a few samples of this study predate the infection). Cell type and time point are not known. Both conserved end residues are part of each CDR3. A D gene is named only where the DNA matches it firmly. Expanded clones get a size class; other rows say once, few or many, or leave the size out.

clone_size cdr3_length j_call v_call d_call cdr3_nt cdr3_aa
. 15 TRBJ1-1 TRBV7-9 . TGTGCCAGCAGCTTAACCGATCGATCGGGGCTACAAGCTTTCTTT CASSLTDRSGLQAFF
few 19 TRBJ2-2 TRBV9 TRBD2 TGTGCCAGCAGCCTCCGACTAGCGGGAGGGCCCGGGAACACCGGGGAGCTGTTTTTT CASSLRLAGGPGNTGELFF
. 13 TRBJ2-5 TRBV12-3/TRBV12-4 . TGTGCCAGCATAAAGACCACTCAAGAGACCCAGTACTTC CASIKTTQETQYF
. 14 TRBJ2-7 TRBV5-5 . TGTGCCAGCAGCTTGGTGGGCAGTTACTACGAGCAGTACTTC CASSLVGSYYEQYF
. 15 TRBJ2-1 TRBV7-3 TRBD2 TGTGCCAGCAGCCCGCTAGCGGGGGGGCGATTGGGGCAGTTCTTC CASSPLAGGRLGQFF
. 15 TRBJ2-7 TRBV20-1 . TGCAGTGCTAGAGATCTCAACAGGAGGGTCTACGAGCAGTACTTC CSARDLNRRVYEQYF
. 12 TRBJ2-1 TRBV29-1 . TGCAGCGTTGAATCCTATAGCAATGAGCAGTTCTTC CSVESYSNEQFF
. 15 TRBJ1-1 TRBV15 . TGTGCCACCAGCAGAGTGGCCAGGGTGAACACTGAAGCTTTCTTT CATSRVARVNTEAFF
. 17 TRBJ2-6 TRBV6-5 . TGTGCCAGCTTCCCGGAGGGAGTCGAGCCTGGGGCCAACGTCCTGACTTTC CASFPEGVEPGANVLTF
. 14 TRBJ1-3 TRBV5-1 . TGCGCCAGCAGTGATGGCGGCTCTGGAAACACCATATATTTT CASSDGGSGNTIYF
. 13 TRBJ1-1 TRBV7-2 TRBD1 TGTGCCAGCGAACAGGGGGGAAATCCGGTCGCTTTCTTT CASEQGGNPVAFF
once 13 TRBJ1-2 TRBV12-3/TRBV12-4 . TGTGCCAGCAGCCCAAGCAGATCTTATGGCTACACCTTC CASSPSRSYGYTF
. 14 TRBJ2-7 TRBV5-6 TRBD2 TGTGCCAGCAGCTCAGGACTAGCGGGGCACGAGCAGTACTTC CASSSGLAGHEQYF
few 12 TRBJ1-5 TRBV29-1 . TGCAGCGTTGGGGGGATGGGGCAGCCCCAGCATTTT CSVGGMGQPQHF
few 16 TRBJ2-3 TRBV5-1 . TGCGCCAGCGCAGAGGGGACGGGGTTTGGCACAGATACGCAGTATTTT CASAEGTGFGTDTQYF
few 18 TRBJ2-7 TRBV4-1 TRBD2 TGCGCCAGCAGCCAAGGAATCCCCCCCGGGACTAGCACCTACGAGCAGTACTTC CASSQGIPPGTSTYEQYF
. 15 TRBJ1-2 TRBV18 . TGTGCCAGCTCACCCTCGACAGTTTCTAACTATGGCTACACCTTC CASSPSTVSNYGYTF
once 15 TRBJ2-3 TRBV21-1 . TGTGCCAGCAGCATGCGGACAGGGCGAGCAGATACGCAGTATTTT CASSMRTGRADTQYF
. 15 TRBJ2-2 TRBV15 . TGTGCCACCAGCCCAGAGCCGGGGGCCACCCGGGAGCTGTTTTTT CATSPEPGATRELFF
. 12 TRBJ1-5 TRBV20-1 . TGCAGTTCCCGGACGGGTAATCAGCCCCAGCATTTT CSSRTGNQPQHF